The clone carrying this T cell receptor beta chain was observed a single time. These data belong to a study of blood T cell repertoires in COVID-19. Overall study: The analysed material was cDNA or gDNA that came from T cells, B-cell-depleted T cells, or PBMCs.

The data were produced by immunoSEQ multiplex PCR, yet TCRdb's version contains in-frame clones alone and is incomplete. The sample yields 200,000 to 300,000 clones, 87% seen once. V was pared by 4 bases and J by 2 bases, with 10 bases of the junction left unmatched. Germline CDR1 reads SGDLS; CDR2 reads YYNGEE. This CDR3 comprises 16 residues. The receptor was derived from a man between 18 and 29 years old with active or convalescent COVID-19. This chain connects TRBV9 to TRBJ2-3; TRBD1 matches 7 bases. Sequencing was done on a sample of peripheral blood. Written as DNA, the CDR3 is TGTGCCAGCAGCTTAGAGGGGGCAGGATTCACAGATACGCAGTATTTT. Translating it yields CASSLEGAGFTDTQYF. The whole variable domain, remainder taken from reference TRBV9 and TRBJ2-3, is DSGVTQTPKHLITATGQRVTLRCSPRSGDLSVYWYQQSLDQGLQFLIQYYNGEERAKGNILERFSAQQFPDLHSELNLSSLELGDSALYFCASSLEGAGFTDTQYFGPGTRLTVL.